This T cell receptor (beta chain) was recovered during a study of early T cells in non-severe SARS-CoV-2 infection. Study information: From unsorted whole blood, bulk RNA was sequenced, and the chains remained unpaired.

Attached unique molecular identifiers marked individual cDNA molecules. TCRdb reanalysed the 5' RACE reads using MiXCR and keeps one entry per CDR3 protein. Seen here are about 79,000 distinct CDR3 sequences, 10% to 12% observed once, and the top ten hold approximately 4.5%. This clonotype was observed a handful of times. CDR1 is MNHEY and CDR2 is SVGEGT in the germline V gene. The CDR3 is 15 residues long. The germline V and J ends were trimmed by 6 bases and 1 base, with 13 bases remaining between them. The V gene is TRBV6-2 or TRBV6-3, the J gene TRBJ2-1; D ambiguous. The receptor was derived from an adult who was a healthcare worker with PCR-confirmed SARS-CoV-2 infection or an uninfected control (not recorded which). Sequencing was done on a sample of whole blood. The CDR3 spells CASRGRLWSYNEQFF. In DNA form, the CDR3 reads TGTGCCAGCAGAGGACGGTTGTGGTCCTACAATGAGCAGTTCTTC.